This is a list of T cell receptor beta chains from one sample in a study of cytomegalovirus exposure and HLA in healthy donors. Data came from immunoSEQ multiplex PCR; TCRdb stores just in-frame clones and leaves some out. Of about 150,000 clones in the sample, about 64% were seen once. The sequencing sample was made of PBMCs. All receptors come from a man aged 60-69 years in good health and CMV-seronegative. Both conserved end residues are part of each CDR3.

J: TRBJ2-5
V: TRBV30
CDR3: CAWSALAAGWVETQYF

J: TRBJ2-7
V: TRBV5-6
CDR3: CASSTGTGPEQYF

J: TRBJ2-1
V: TRBV4-3
CDR3: CASSQDYGGPPYNEQFF

J: TRBJ2-1
V: TRBV14
CDR3: CASSRSPGLAGVRYSYNEQFF

J: TRBJ1-5
V: TRBV21-1
CDR3: CASSGLGQFNQPQHF

J: TRBJ2-3
V: TRBV7-9
CDR3: CASSYQTSSADTQYF

J: TRBJ2-5
V: TRBV5-6
CDR3: CASSLVDRKETQYF

J: TRBJ1-4
V: TRBV7-8
CDR3: CASSLGVGSNEKLFF

J: TRBJ1-1
V: TRBV29-1
CDR3: CSVREGNTEAFF

J: TRBJ1-4
V: TRBV9
CDR3: CASSVGPRGNEKLFF

J: TRBJ2-3
V: TRBV19
CDR3: CASSPIATSTDTQYF

J: TRBJ2-2
V: TRBV19
CDR3: CASSIPGGSNTGELFF

J: TRBJ2-7
V: TRBV29-1
CDR3: CSVERAGGGEQYF

J: TRBJ1-2
V: TRBV27
CDR3: CASSLGGIGGYTF

J: TRBJ1-6
V: TRBV15
CDR3: CATSRDLSSGSPLHF

J: TRBJ1-1
V: TRBV5-6
CDR3: CASSYTGGNTEAFF

J: TRBJ2-7
V: TRBV19
CDR3: CASSMGGVQSLYEQYF

J: TRBJ2-5
V: TRBV30
CDR3: CAWSAFLSRGETQYF

J: TRBJ1-3
V: TRBV28
CDR3: CASSRGTVAGNTIYF

J: TRBJ2-7
V: TRBV7-7
CDR3: CASSPGQNNEQYF

J: TRBJ2-1
V: TRBV19
CDR3: CASSILPSYNEQFF

J: TRBJ1-4
V: TRBV7-9
CDR3: CASSLAATNEKLFF

J: TRBJ2-1
V: TRBV5-4
CDR3: CASSLVWAGGEQFF

J: TRBJ2-5
V: TRBV7-9
CDR3: CASTLGVEYYQETQYF

J: TRBJ2-3
V: TRBV6-5
CDR3: CATSVGLTDTQYF

J: TRBJ1-4
V: TRBV7-5
CDR3: CARSPGTYEKLFF

J: TRBJ2-6
V: TRBV5-4
CDR3: CASSSLAGVTGANVLTF

J: TRBJ2-7
V: TRBV5-4
CDR3: CASSLMGSGKFYEQYF

J: TRBJ2-7
V: TRBV5-1
CDR3: CASSRVAGNDYEQYF

J: TRBJ2-1
V: TRBV5-4
CDR3: CASSPQLAVDNEQFF

J: TRBJ2-1
V: TRBV5-4
CDR3: CASSPGPRGGGYNEQFF

J: TRBJ2-1
V: TRBV28
CDR3: CASTGGLNEQFF

J: TRBJ2-5
V: TRBV19
CDR3: CASSIGTVQETQYF

J: TRBJ2-7
V: TRBV5-1
CDR3: CASSLVAGGSYEQYF

J: TRBJ2-1
V: TRBV29-1
CDR3: CSVGGLAYNEQFF

J: TRBJ2-1
V: TRBV6-6
CDR3: CAAGGQPTYNEQFF

J: TRBJ1-1
V: TRBV27
CDR3: CASSPGGTNTEAFF

J: TRBJ2-7
V: TRBV4-2
CDR3: CASSQEQKPAYEQYF

J: TRBJ1-4
V: TRBV7-8
CDR3: CASSLVVGETNEKLFF

J: TRBJ2-7
V: TRBV7-8
CDR3: CASSLTQGIYEQYF

J: TRBJ1-1
V: TRBV28
CDR3: CASIGALGTEAFF

J: TRBJ2-3
V: TRBV30
CDR3: CAWNGLAGGPDTQYF

J: TRBJ1-5
V: TRBV6-6
CDR3: CASSQGQGQPQHF

J: TRBJ1-4
V: TRBV6-6
CDR3: CASSPAREKLFF

J: TRBJ2-1
V: TRBV7-9
CDR3: CSSSPIGGALYNEQFF

J: TRBJ1-1
V: TRBV27
CDR3: CASGWGGPMNTEAFF

J: TRBJ2-7
V: TRBV30
CDR3: CAGEEELAGVNSYEQYF

J: TRBJ1-3
V: TRBV5-1
CDR3: CASSLDGVRTGNTIYF

J: TRBJ1-1
V: TRBV29-1
CDR3: CSGGQSRYTEAFF

J: TRBJ2-2
V: TRBV7-3
CDR3: CASSLWATAGVYTGELFF